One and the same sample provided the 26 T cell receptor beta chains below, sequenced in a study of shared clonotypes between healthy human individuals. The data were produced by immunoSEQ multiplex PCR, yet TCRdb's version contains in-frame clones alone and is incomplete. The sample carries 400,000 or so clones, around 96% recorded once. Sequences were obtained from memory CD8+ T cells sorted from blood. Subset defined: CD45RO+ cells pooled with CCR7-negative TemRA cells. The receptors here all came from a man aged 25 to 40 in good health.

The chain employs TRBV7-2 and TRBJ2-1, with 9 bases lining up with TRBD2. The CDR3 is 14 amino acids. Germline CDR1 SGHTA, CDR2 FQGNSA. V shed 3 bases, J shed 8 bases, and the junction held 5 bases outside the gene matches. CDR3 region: CASSLARLADEQFF. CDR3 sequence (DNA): TGTGCCAGCAGCTTGGCGAGACTAGCGGATGAGCAGTTCTTC.

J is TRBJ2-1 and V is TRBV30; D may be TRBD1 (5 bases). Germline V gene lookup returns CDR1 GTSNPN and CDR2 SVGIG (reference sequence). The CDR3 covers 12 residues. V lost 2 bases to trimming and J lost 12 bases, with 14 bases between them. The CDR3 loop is CAWSNVRGGQFF. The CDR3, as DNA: TGTGCCTGGAGTAATGTTAGGGGCGGGCAGTTCTTC.

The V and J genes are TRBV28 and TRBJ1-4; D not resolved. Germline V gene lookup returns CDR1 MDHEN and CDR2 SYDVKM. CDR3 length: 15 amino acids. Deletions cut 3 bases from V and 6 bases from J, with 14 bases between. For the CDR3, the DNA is TGTGCCAGCAGTTTCGGTTCCGGCGGGCATGAAAAACTGTTTTTT. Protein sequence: CASSFGSGGHEKLFF.

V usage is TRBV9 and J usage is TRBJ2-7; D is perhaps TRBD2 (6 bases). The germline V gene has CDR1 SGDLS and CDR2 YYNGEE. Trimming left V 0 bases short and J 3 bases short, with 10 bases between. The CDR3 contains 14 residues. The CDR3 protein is CASSVGQGGYEQYF. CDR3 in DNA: TGTGCCAGCAGCGTAGGGCAGGGAGGCTACGAGCAGTACTTC.

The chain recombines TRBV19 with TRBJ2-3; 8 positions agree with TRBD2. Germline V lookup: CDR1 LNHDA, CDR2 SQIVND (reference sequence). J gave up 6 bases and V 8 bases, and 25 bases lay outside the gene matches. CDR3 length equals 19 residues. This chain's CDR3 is CASSRSGSDVRVGWDTQYF. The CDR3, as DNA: TGTGCCAGTTCCCGAAGCGGGAGCGACGTCCGCGTGGGGTGGGATACGCAGTATTTT.

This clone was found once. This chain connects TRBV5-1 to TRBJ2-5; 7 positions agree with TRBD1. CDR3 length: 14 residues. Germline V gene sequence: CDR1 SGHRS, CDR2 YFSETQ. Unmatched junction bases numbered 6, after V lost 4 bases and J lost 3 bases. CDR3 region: CASSDGTVKETQYF. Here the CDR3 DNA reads TGCGCCAGCAGCGATGGGACAGTCAAAGAGACCCAGTACTTC.

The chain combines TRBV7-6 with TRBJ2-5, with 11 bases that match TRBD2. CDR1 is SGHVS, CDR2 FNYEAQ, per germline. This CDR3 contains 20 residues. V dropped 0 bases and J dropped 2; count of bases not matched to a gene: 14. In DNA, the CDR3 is TGTGCCAGCAGCTTAGCTTTAGCGGGAGGGGCACGTATCAATCAAGAGACCCAGTACTTC. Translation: CASSLALAGGARINQETQYF.

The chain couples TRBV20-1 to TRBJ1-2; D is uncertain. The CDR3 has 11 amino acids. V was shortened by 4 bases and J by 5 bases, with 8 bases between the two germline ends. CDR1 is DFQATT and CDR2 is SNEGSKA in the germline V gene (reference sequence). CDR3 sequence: CSAMIGYGYTF. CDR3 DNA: TGCAGTGCTATGATCGGGTATGGCTACACCTTC.

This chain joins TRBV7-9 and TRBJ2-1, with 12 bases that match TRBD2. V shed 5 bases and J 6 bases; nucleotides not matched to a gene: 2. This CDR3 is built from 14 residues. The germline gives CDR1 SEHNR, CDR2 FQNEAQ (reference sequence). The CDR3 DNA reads TGTGCCAGCAGCCCTAGCGGGAGGGCCAATGAGCAGTTCTTC. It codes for CASSPSGRANEQFF.

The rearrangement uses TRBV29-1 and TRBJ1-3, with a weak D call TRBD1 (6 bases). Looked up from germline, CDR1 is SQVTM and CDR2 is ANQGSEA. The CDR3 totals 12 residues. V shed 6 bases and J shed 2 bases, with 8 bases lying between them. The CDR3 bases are TGCAGCGTGGGGGGCCCTGGAAACACCATATATTTT. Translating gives CSVGGPGNTIYF.

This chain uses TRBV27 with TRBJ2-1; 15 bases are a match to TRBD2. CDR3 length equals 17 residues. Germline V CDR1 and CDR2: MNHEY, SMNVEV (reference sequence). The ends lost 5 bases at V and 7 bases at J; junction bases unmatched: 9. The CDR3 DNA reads TGTGCCAGCAGTAAGCTTGGACTAGCGGGAGGGGCTAATGAGCAGTTCTTC. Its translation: CASSKLGLAGGANEQFF.

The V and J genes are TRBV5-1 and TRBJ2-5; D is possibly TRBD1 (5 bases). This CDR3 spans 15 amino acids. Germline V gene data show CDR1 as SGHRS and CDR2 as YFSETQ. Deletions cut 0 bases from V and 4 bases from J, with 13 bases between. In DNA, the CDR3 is TGCGCCAGCAGCTTGGCCCCAGGGTTCGGAGAGACCCAGTACTTC. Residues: CASSLAPGFGETQYF.

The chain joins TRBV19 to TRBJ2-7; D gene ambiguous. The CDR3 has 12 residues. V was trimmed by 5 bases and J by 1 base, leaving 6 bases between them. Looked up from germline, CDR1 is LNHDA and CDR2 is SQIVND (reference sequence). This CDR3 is CASSSQSYEQYF. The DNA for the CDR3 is TGTGCCAGTAGTTCACAATCCTACGAGCAGTACTTC.

CDR3 DNA sequence: TGTGCCAGCAGCTTTTATGGATCGTCCTCGCGGGAAAAACTGTTTTTT. Its protein product is CASSFYGSSSREKLFF. This chain links TRBV5-6 with TRBJ1-4, with D hard to call. Trimming left V 2 bases short and J 8 bases short, with 19 bases between. From germline, CDR1 is SGHDT and CDR2 YYEEEE. The CDR3 loop spans 16 amino acids.

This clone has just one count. CDR3 loop: CASSLVSGGYRQPQHF. CDR3 bases: TGTGCCAGCAGTTTAGTCTCGGGGGGTTACAGGCAGCCCCAGCATTTT. The chain couples TRBV28 to TRBJ1-5; TRBD1 is a possible D gene (5 bases). Germline CDR1 and CDR2: MDHEN and SYDVKM. There are 16 residues in the CDR3. The V end was cut by 2 bases, the J end by 7 bases, with 18 bases between.

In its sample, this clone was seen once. The CDR3 nucleotides are TGTGCCAGCAGCTTAGCGTCTAATGAAAAACTGTTTTTT. Its translation: CASSLASNEKLFF. The rearrangement links TRBV7-2 to TRBJ1-4; D call uncertain. The V gene's germline CDR1 is SGHTA and CDR2 FQGNSA. CDR3 length equals 13 residues. V was trimmed by 0 bases and J by 3 bases, leaving 2 bases between them.

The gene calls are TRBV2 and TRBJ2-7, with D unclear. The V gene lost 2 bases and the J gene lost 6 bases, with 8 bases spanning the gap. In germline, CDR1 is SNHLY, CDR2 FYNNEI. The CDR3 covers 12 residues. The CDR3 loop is CASSESPREQYF. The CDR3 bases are TGTGCCAGCAGTGAATCCCCGCGCGAGCAGTACTTC.

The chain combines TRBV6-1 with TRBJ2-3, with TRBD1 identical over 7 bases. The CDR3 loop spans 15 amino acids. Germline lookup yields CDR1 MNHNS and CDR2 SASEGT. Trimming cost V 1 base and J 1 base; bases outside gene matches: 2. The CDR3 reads CASSEGDRRTDTQYF. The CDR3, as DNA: TGTGCCAGCAGTGAAGGGGACAGACGCACAGATACGCAGTATTTT.

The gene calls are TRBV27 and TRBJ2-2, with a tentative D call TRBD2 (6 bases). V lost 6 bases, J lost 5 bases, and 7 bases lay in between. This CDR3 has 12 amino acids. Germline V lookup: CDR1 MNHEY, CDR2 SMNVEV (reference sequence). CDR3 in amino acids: CASRGLTGELFF. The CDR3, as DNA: TGTGCCAGCAGGGGACTTACCGGGGAGCTGTTTTTT.

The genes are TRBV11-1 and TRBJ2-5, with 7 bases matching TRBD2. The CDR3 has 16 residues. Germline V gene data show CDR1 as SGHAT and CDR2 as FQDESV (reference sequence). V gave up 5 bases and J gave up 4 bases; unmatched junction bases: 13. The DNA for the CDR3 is TGTGCCAGCAGCCCACGCGGGAGCCTCCCTTTAGAGACCCAGTACTTC. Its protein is CASSPRGSLPLETQYF.

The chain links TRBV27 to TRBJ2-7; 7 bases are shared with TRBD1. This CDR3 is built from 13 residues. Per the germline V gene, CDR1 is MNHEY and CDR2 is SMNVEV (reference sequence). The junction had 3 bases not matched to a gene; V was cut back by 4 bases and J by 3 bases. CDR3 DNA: TGTGCCAGCAGTTGGGGACAGAGCTACGAGCAGTACTTC. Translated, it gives CASSWGQSYEQYF.

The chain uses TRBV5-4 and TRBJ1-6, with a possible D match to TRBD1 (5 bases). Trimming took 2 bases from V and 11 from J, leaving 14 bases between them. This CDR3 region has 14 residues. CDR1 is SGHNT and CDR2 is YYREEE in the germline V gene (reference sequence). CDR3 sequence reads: CASSFTGVVTPLHF. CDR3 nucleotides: TGTGCCAGCAGCTTCACGGGGGTAGTGACACCCCTCCACTTT.

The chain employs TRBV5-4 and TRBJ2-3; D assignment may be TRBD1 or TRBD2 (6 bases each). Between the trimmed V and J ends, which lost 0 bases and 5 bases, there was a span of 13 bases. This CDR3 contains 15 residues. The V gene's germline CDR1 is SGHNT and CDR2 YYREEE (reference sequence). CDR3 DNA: TGTGCCAGCAGCTTGGTTCGGGGGCGCGGAGATACGCAGTATTTT. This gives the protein CASSLVRGRGDTQYF.

CDR3 DNA: TGTGCCAGCAGCGTAAGCGGGAGGGCCGTAGGGGAGACCCAGTACTTC. It translates to CASSVSGRAVGETQYF. V usage is TRBV9 and J usage is TRBJ2-5; TRBD2 aligns across 10 bases. There are 16 residues in the CDR3. The V and J ends lost 1 base and 5 bases, in that order; junction bases with no gene match: 8. The germline CDR1 and CDR2 sequences are SGDLS and YYNGEE.

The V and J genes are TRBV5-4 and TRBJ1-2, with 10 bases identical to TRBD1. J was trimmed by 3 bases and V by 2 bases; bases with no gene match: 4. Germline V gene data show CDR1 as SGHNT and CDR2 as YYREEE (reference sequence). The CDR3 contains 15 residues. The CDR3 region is CASSLGTGEYYGYTF. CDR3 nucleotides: TGTGCCAGCAGCTTAGGGACAGGGGAGTACTATGGCTACACCTTC.

CDR3 DNA sequence: TGTGCCAGCAGCTCGTCTCGGGTTGGGGAGACCCAGTACTTC. It is translated as CASSSSRVGETQYF. This chain connects TRBV7-8 to TRBJ2-5; D is ambiguous. CDR1 is SGHVS and CDR2 is FQNEAQ in the germline V gene. Trimming took 4 bases from V and 5 from J, leaving 14 bases between them. The CDR3 runs to 14 residues.